The subject of this entry is one T cell receptor (beta chain). What it binds is unknown. This specimen comes from a study of T-cell memory formation after mild COVID-19. General observations from the study: Pre-infection memory showed some responding clones, and this suggested that cross-reactive memory joined.

The J segment lost 7 bases and the V segment lost 6 bases, leaving 7 bases of the junction unmatched. Germline CDR1 and CDR2: MNHEY and SVGAGI. CDR3 length equals 13 residues. TCRdb recomputed calls from the 5' RACE reads with MiXCR, one row per CDR3 protein. The sample records under 250,000 distinct CDR3 sequences, less than 20% being singletons. The specimen was PBMCs or a T cell subset sorted from them (not recorded which). The V and J genes are TRBV6-5 and TRBJ1-2; 8 positions agree with TRBD1. The receptor's source is an adult woman who had mild COVID-19 (a few samples of this study predate the infection). Cell type and time point are not known. CDR3 protein: CASREQGAVGYTF. In DNA, the CDR3 is TGTGCCAGCAGGGAGCAGGGGGCGGTTGGCTACACCTTC.